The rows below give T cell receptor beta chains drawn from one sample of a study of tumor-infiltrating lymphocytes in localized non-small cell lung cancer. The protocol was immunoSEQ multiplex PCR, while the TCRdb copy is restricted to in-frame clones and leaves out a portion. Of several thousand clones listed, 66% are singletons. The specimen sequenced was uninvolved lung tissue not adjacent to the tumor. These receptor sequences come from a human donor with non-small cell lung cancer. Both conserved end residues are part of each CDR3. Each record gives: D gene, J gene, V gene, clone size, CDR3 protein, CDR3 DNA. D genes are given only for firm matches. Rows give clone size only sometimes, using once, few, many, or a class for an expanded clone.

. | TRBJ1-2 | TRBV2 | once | CAGSRQVYGYTF | TGTGCCGGCTCACGACAGGTCTATGGCTACACCTTC
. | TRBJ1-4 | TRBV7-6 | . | CASSLAKREKLFF | TGTGCCAGCAGCTTAGCGAAGAGGGAAAAACTGTTTTTT
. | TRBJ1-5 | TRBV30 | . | CAWSWGARNQPQHF | TGTGCCTGGAGTTGGGGGGCTCGCAATCAGCCCCAGCATTTT
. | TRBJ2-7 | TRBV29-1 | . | CSVLGGLEQYF | TGCAGCGTTCTGGGGGGTCTCGAGCAGTACTTC
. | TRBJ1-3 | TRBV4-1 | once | CASSQDQQGVTIYF | TGCGCCAGCAGCCAAGATCAGCAGGGAGTCACCATATATTTT
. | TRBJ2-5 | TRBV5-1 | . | CASREMGMYQETQYF | TGCGCCAGCAGGGAAATGGGCATGTACCAAGAGACCCAGTACTTC
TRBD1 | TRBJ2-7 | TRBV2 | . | CASRSDRIHEQYF | TGTGCCAGCAGGTCGGACAGGATCCACGAGCAGTACTTC
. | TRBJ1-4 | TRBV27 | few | CASSLTTAEKLFF | TGTGCCAGCAGTCTAACGACAGCGGAAAAACTGTTTTTT
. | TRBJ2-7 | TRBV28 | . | CASSWAGRNYEQYF | TGTGCCAGCAGTTGGGCGGGGCGAAACTACGAGCAGTACTTC
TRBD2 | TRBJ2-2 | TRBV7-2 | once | CASSKHSLAGPTNTGELFF | TGTGCCAGCAGCAAACACTCCCTAGCGGGACCCACGAACACCGGGGAGCTGTTTTTT
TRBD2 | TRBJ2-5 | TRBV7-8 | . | CASSTGLAGVQETQYF | TGTGCCAGCAGCACGGGACTAGCGGGAGTGCAAGAGACCCAGTACTTC
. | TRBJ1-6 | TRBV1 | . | CTSSQVDEGKSSYNSPLHF | TGCACCAGCAGCCAAGTTGACGAGGGAAAGAGCTCCTATAATTCACCCCTCCACTTT
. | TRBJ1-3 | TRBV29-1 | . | CSAVINSGNTIYF | TGCAGCGCCGTGATTAACTCTGGAAACACCATATATTTT
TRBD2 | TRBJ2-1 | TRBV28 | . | CASSFVGGLAYNEQFF | TGTGCCAGCAGTTTTGTGGGGGGGTTGGCCTACAATGAGCAGTTCTTC
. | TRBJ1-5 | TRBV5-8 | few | CASSLGGLRQPQHF | TGTGCCAGCAGCTTAGGGGGGTTAAGGCAGCCCCAGCATTTT
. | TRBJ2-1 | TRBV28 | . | CASSPLGKGDNEQFF | TGTGCCAGCAGTCCCTTGGGGAAGGGGGACAATGAGCAGTTCTTC